This T cell receptor (beta chain) comes out of a study of blood T cells in healthy people across ages. Per the germline V gene, CDR1 is SQVTM and CDR2 is ANQGSEA. The CDR3 runs to 11 residues. PCR was performed a second time for about 7 to 11 cycles using a sample-barcoded 5' primer and a J-beta primer mix. TCRdb re-derived calls from the 5' RACE reads in MiXCR, one entry per CDR3 protein. The sample carries roughly 2 million distinct CDR3 sequences, 49% recorded once. The TCR was taken from a woman aged 40 to 50 in good health. Sequencing input: blood. This chain joins TRBV29-1 and TRBJ2-4; D not certain. The DNA end is a closer match to TRBJ2-7, so the J assignment may be wrong. The CDR3 loop is CSVLTSGEQYF. The CDR3 region has the DNA TGCAGCGTTCTTACTTCGGGCGAGCAGTACTTC.